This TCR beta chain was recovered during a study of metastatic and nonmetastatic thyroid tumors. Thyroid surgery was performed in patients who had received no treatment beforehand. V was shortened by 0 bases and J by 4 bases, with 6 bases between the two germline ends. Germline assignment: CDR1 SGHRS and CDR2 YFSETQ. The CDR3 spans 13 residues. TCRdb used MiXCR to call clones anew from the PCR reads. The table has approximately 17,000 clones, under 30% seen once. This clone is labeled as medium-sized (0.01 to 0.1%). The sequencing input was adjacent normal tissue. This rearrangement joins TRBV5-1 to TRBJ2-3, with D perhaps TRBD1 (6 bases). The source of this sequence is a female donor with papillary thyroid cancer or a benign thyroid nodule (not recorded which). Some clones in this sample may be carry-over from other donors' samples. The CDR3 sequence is CASSLEGADTQYF. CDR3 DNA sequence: TGCGCCAGCAGCTTGGAGGGGGCAGATACGCAGTATTTT.